The entry below gives a single T cell receptor beta chain sequence along with its context. What it recognizes is unknown. Germline loops: CDR1 SGHVS, CDR2 FQNEAQ. The CDR3 has 14 residues. This sample is drawn from a study of T cells expressing NK-cell markers. Study results and caveats: Clarity on HCMV specificity was lacking for the expanded NKG2C+ T cell clones. There were a handful of donors in whom these clonotypes also led the CD3+CD56-NKG2C+ fraction. Dominant NKG2C+ clonotypes in about six donors made up roughly 1.0-7.0% of CD8+ T cells.

TCRdb reprocessed the 5' RACE reads and keeps a single row for each CDR3 protein, giving no DNA. The listing contains a few hundred thousand distinct CDR3 sequences. The V gene is TRBV7-8, the J gene TRBJ2-3. Sequenced: blood T cells: a sorted CD56 or NKG2C T cell subset, CD4+ or CD8+ T cells, or bulk PBMC T cells (not recorded which). This sequence originates from a man aged 18 to 35 in good health. The CDR3 spells CASSLGHNTDTQYF.